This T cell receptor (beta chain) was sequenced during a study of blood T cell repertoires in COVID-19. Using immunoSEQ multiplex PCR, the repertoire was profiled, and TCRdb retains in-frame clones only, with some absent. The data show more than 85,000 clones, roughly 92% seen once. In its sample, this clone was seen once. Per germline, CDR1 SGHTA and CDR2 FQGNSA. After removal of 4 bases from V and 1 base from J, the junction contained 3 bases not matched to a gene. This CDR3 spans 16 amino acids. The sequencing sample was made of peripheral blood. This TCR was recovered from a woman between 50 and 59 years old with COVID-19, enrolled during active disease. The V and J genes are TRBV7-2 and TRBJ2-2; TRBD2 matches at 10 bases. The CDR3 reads CASSSSGGVNTGELFF. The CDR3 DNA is TGTGCCAGCAGCTCCAGCGGGGGGGTGAACACCGGGGAGCTGTTTTTT.